This T cell receptor beta chain stems from a study of cytomegalovirus exposure and HLA in healthy donors. This PCR relied on a set of 60 Vbeta primers and 13 Jbeta primers. Sequencing was performed with immunoSEQ multiplex PCR; in TCRdb, only in-frame clones are kept and a portion is missing. The data hold tens of thousands of clones, with less than 80% observed a single time. The CDR3 has 14 residues. In germline, CDR1 is LNHDA, CDR2 SQIVND (reference sequence). Trimming pared 3 bases from V and 0 bases from J, leaving 9 bases between. The clonotype comes from a woman aged 40 to 50 in good health and CMV-seropositive. Sequences were obtained from PBMCs. The chain carries TRBV19 and TRBJ2-7; TRBD1 might be the D (5 bases). The CDR3 nucleotides read TGTGCCAGTAGTATTTACAGGAGCTCCTACGAGCAGTACTTC. Translated, it gives CASSIYRSSYEQYF.